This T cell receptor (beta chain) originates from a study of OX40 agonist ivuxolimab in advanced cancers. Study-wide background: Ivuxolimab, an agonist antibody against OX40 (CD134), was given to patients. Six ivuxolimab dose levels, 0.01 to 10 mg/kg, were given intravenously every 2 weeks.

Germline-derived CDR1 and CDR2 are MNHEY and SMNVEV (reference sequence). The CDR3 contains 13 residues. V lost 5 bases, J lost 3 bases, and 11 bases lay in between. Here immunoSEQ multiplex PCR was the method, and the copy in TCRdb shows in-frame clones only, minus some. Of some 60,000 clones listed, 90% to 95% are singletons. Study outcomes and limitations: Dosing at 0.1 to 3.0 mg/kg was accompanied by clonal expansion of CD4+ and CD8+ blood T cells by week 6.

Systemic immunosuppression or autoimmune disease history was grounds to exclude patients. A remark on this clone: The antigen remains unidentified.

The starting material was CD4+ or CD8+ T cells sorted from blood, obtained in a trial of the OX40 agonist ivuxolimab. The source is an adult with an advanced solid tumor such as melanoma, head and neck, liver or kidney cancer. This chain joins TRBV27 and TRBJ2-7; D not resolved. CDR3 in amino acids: CASSPSTGYEQYF. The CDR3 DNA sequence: TGTGCCAGCAGTCCCTCAACTGGCTACGAGCAGTACTTC.